The T cell receptor beta chain under discussion was sequenced for a study of blood T cell repertoires in COVID-19 (dated by TCRdb to 2020 to 2021). Regarding the study in general: The collaborator samples originated in the United States, Italy and Spain and spanned the acute and convalescent phases of COVID-19. Samples came from the ongoing ImmuneRACE study (first 160 participants) plus 1,254 subjects from 6 global collaborators. The prospective study material was composed of cDNA or gDNA derived from T cells, B-cell-depleted T cells, or PBMCs. A freely available public database, intended as a resource for researchers studying the immune response to SARS-CoV-2, is where the repertoires were released. HLA class I and class II types, where available, came from metadata supplied by the sample provider rather than from assay-based typing. The sample metadata nearly always contained a de-identified subject ID, COVID-19 status, age in years and sex. Deeply sampled blood TCRbeta repertoires from subjects exposed to, actively infected with, or recovered from COVID-19 were included in the dataset.

At the junction V is shortened by 1 base and J by 7 bases, with 11 bases in between. From the cysteine up to the phenylalanine, the CDR3 has a length of 15 residues. Kept here is only the CDR3 DNA, which spans 45 bases and is read in frame from base 1. CDR1 SGHAT and CDR2 FQNNGV are derived from the germline V gene. Overall results and qualifications from the work: How much clinical and demographic metadata was included differed by source and by participant, and the metadata was provided uncurated.

In regard to this clone: Its binding antigen is unknown. No much larger clone is present one base from it, and per-base qualities are unavailable.

The immunoSEQ Assay, a bias-controlled multiplex PCR, was used to amplify TCRbeta CDR3 regions from genomic DNA. In the original analysis: The number of nucleated cells in each sample was estimated by amplification of reference gene primers within the assay. Sequence reads were collapsed and filtered to measure the absolute abundance of every unique TCRbeta CDR3 rearrangement. Productive Simpson clonality was computed per sample as the square root of Simpson's diversity index over productive rearrangements. The source is immuneACCESS, and TCRdb retained only in-frame sequences with V and J called. Part of the clones is not carried over; for the studies checked, unresolved V genes explain less than half of this, and the remainder is unexplained. That table gives V, J and clone size, and the DNA gave D and trimming. Across this sample there are about 170,000 clones, with approximately 90% seen only once. The ten largest clonotypes hold 0.45% to 0.65% of the sample.

The collaborating institutions used their own protocols to collect whole blood in K2EDTA tubes. For TCRbeta analysis, collaborator samples were shipped as frozen whole blood, as isolated PBMCs, or as DNA extracted from either sample type. The rearrangement combines TRBV11-2 with TRBJ1-6; no confident D gene assignment can be made. Sequencing used peripheral blood. This TCR was sampled from a man between 45 and 60 years old with acute or convalescent COVID-19. The base sequence is TGTGCCAGCAGCTTAGTCGGCAGAGGGAATTCACCCCTCCACTTT. Its amino acids are CASSLVGRGNSPLHF. The entire variable domain, with the stretches around the CDR3 drawn from the reference TRBV11-2 and TRBJ1-6 proteins, is EAGVAQSPRYKIIEKRQSVAFWCNPISGHATLYWYQQILGQGPKLLIQFQNNGVVDDSQLPKDRFSAERLKGVDSTLKIQPAKLEDSAVYLCASSLVGRGNSPLHFGNGTRLTVT.